A single T cell receptor (beta chain) is shown here with its context. Its antigen is undetermined. TCRdb's table, derived via immunoSEQ multiplex PCR, lists solely in-frame clones and lacks some. The table includes approximately 140,000 clones, roughly nine tenths detected once. The sample originates from a study of T cell responses to AZD1222 COVID-19 vaccine. The study's findings and limits: Among spike-specific TCRs, nearly half reportedly target unmutated variant regions.

The sample here was peripheral blood, taken 28 days after the second AZD1222 dose. This TCR derives from an adult who received the AZD1222 COVID-19 vaccine.

The CDR3 sequence: CANLWLAYYEQYF. The DNA for the CDR3 is TGTGCCAACCTGTGGCTAGCGTACTACGAGCAGTACTTC. This rearrangement joins TRBV6-4 to TRBJ2-7, with D possibly matching TRBD2 (6 bases). Trimming shortened V by 10 bases and J by 3 bases, and 16 bases separated the two germline ends. The germline V gene encodes CDR1 MRHNA and CDR2 SNTAGT. CDR3 length: 13 residues.